The 21 T cell receptor beta chains below come from one sample, sequenced in a study of yellow fever vaccine responses in identical twins. TCRdb re-analysed the RT-PCR reads in MiXCR, keeping a single row per CDR3 protein. Of some 4,000 distinct CDR3 sequences listed, 84% are singletons. The sample was T cells from blood (PBMCs), unsorted or a sorted subset (not recorded which), taken before or after yellow fever vaccination (not recorded which). The origin of the receptors is a woman under 30 who received the yellow fever vaccine.

The chain recombines TRBV20-1 with TRBJ2-5; D remains ambiguous. This CDR3 is built from 11 residues. Germline V lookup: CDR1 DFQATT, CDR2 SNEGSKA (reference sequence). Trimming left V 2 bases short and J 5 bases short, with 6 bases between. CDR3 in DNA: TGCAGTGCTAGATTTGAGGAGACCCAGTACTTC. Translating it yields CSARFEETQYF.

The chain carries TRBV29-1 and TRBJ2-7; possibly TRBD2 for D (5 bases). CDR1 is SQVTM and CDR2 is ANQGSEA in the germline V gene. This CDR3 is 11 amino acids long. V was clipped by 7 bases and J by 5 bases, with 12 bases between them. CDR3: CSGAARDEQYF. CDR3 bases: TGCAGCGGGGCGGCGAGGGACGAGCAGTACTTC.

This clonotype was detected a few times. V gene TRBV20-1 combines with J gene TRBJ2-3; TRBD2 is a possible D gene (6 bases). Germline-derived CDR1 and CDR2 are DFQATT and SNEGSKA (reference sequence). This CDR3 region has 16 residues. With 0 bases removed from V and 2 bases from J, the gap between germline ends came to 15 bases. The CDR3 DNA sequence: TGCAGTGCTAGAGACCTCCGGGACTTAAACACAGATACGCAGTATTTT. Protein product: CSARDLRDLNTDTQYF.

The rearrangement joins TRBV25-1 to TRBJ2-1; 8 bases line up with TRBD1. This CDR3 spans 13 amino acids. Germline V CDR1 and CDR2: MGHDK, SYGVNS. The trim removed 6 bases at V and 11 bases at J, leaving 9 bases unmatched. The CDR3 loop reads CASSLGQGDKQFF. CDR3 nucleotides: TGTGCCAGCAGCCTTGGACAGGGCGACAAGCAGTTCTTC.

This CDR3 reads CASSLVAASYNEQFF. The CDR3 DNA is TGCGCCAGCAGCTTGGTTGCGGCCTCCTACAATGAGCAGTTCTTC. The V and J genes are TRBV5-1 and TRBJ2-1, with D hard to call. Trimming left V 0 bases short and J 0 bases short, with 7 bases between. This CDR3 is 15 amino acids long. CDR1 is SGHRS and CDR2 is YFSETQ in the germline V gene.

The chain recombines TRBV5-5 with TRBJ2-1; possible D gene TRBD1, 6 bases. This CDR3 comprises 12 residues. Trimming took 0 bases from V and 9 from J, leaving 7 bases between them. Per germline, CDR1 SGHKS and CDR2 YYEKEE (reference sequence). CDR3 coding DNA: TGTGCCAGCAGCTTGGTAGGGGGTGAGCAGTTCTTC. Its protein product is CASSLVGGEQFF. Full variable domain (outside the CDR3, taken from reference TRBV5-5 and TRBJ2-1): DAGVTQSPTHLIKTRGQQVTLRCSPISGHKSVSWYQQVLGQGPQFIFQYYEKEERGRGNFPDRFSARQFPNYSSELNVNALLLGDSALYLCASSLVGGEQFFGPGTRLTVL.

The V and J genes are TRBV29-1 and TRBJ2-2; D is unclear. Trimming shortened V by 4 bases and J by 4 bases, and 4 bases separated the two germline ends. CDR3 length equals 11 residues. CDR1 SQVTM and CDR2 ANQGSEA come from the germline V gene. The chain's CDR3 is CSVATTGELFF. CDR3 nucleotides: TGCAGCGTTGCGACCACCGGGGAGCTGTTTTTT.

This chain connects TRBV11-3 to TRBJ2-1; D unresolved. This CDR3 has 15 residues. Deletions cut 1 base from V and 8 bases from J, with 15 bases between. Germline values: CDR1 SGHNT, CDR2 YENEEA. CDR3 in amino acids: CASSLVGSVFDEQFF. CDR3 nucleotides: TGTGCCAGCAGCTTAGTTGGATCCGTATTCGATGAGCAGTTCTTC.

This clonotype was detected once. This chain joins TRBV11-3 and TRBJ2-3, with D perhaps given as TRBD1 or TRBD2 (6 bases each). Germline-derived CDR1 and CDR2 are SGHNT and YENEEA. The CDR3 runs 16 residues. V was trimmed by 4 bases and J by 0 bases, leaving 14 bases between them. The CDR3 here is CASSSPWGASTDTQYF. CDR3 nucleotide sequence: TGTGCCAGCAGCTCGCCTTGGGGGGCGAGCACAGATACGCAGTATTTT. Filled out from reference TRBV11-3 and TRBJ2-3, the complete variable domain reads EAGVVQSPRYKIIEKKQPVAFWCNPISGHNTLYWYLQNLGQGPELLIRYENEEAVDDSQLPKDRFSAERLKGVDSTLKIQPAELGDSAVYLCASSSPWGASTDTQYFGPGTRLTVL.

This clonotype was observed a handful of times. The chain couples TRBV7-2 to TRBJ2-1, with no clear D. From germline, CDR1 is SGHTA and CDR2 FQGNSA. The length of the CDR3 is 13 residues. V lost 6 bases, J lost 0 bases, and 6 bases lay in between. The CDR3: CASRPGSYNEQFF. CDR3 DNA sequence: TGTGCCAGCAGACCCGGCTCCTACAATGAGCAGTTCTTC.

The rearrangement links TRBV4-2 to TRBJ2-7; 7 bases align to TRBD2. V lost 0 bases, J lost 6 bases, and 11 bases stayed unmatched. The CDR3 covers 16 residues. The germline CDR1 and CDR2 sequences are LGHNA and YNFKEQ. The CDR3 loop is CASSQEIAGVSVEQYF. The CDR3 nucleotides are TGTGCCAGCAGCCAAGAGATCGCGGGAGTTTCAGTCGAGCAGTACTTC.

This chain uses TRBV11-3 with TRBJ1-5; no definite D call. There are 15 residues in the CDR3. Per the germline V gene, CDR1 is SGHNT and CDR2 is YENEEA. Trimming left V 2 bases short and J 3 bases short, with 11 bases between. The CDR3 sequence: CASSLLPGDNQPQHF. The CDR3, as DNA: TGTGCCAGCAGCTTACTACCGGGAGACAATCAGCCCCAGCATTTT.

The chain carries TRBV2 and TRBJ1-2; TRBD1 matches at 7 bases. CDR3 length equals 12 residues. The V gene's germline CDR1 is SNHLY and CDR2 FYNNEI. The CDR3 sequence: CAPLWDSYGYTF. CDR3 sequence (DNA): TGTGCACCCCTCTGGGACAGCTATGGCTACACCTTC.

The chain links TRBV7-3 to TRBJ2-1; 11 nucleotides agree with TRBD2. V dropped 5 bases and J dropped 4; count of bases not matched to a gene: 7. The CDR3 runs 16 residues. In germline, CDR1 is SGHTA, CDR2 FQGTGA. CDR3: CASSPYSGGAYNEQFF. For the CDR3, the DNA is TGTGCCAGCAGCCCCTATAGCGGGGGGGCATACAATGAGCAGTTCTTC.

This chain joins TRBV13 and TRBJ2-3; 13 nucleotides line up with TRBD2. J gave up 2 bases and V 8 bases, and 1 base lay outside the gene matches. Germline assignment: CDR1 PRHDT and CDR2 FYEKMQ (reference sequence). This CDR3 has 14 amino acids. CDR3 loop: CASGLAGVTDTQYF. CDR3 DNA sequence: TGTGCCAGCGGACTAGCGGGGGTCACAGATACGCAGTATTTT.

This clonotype has a single count. The chain is built from TRBV7-9 and TRBJ2-1, with a weak D call TRBD2 (5 bases). The V end was cut by 5 bases, the J end by 5 bases, with 16 bases between. CDR1 SEHNR and CDR2 FQNEAQ come from the germline V gene (reference sequence). The CDR3 has 15 residues. DNA for the CDR3: TGTGCCAGCAGCCCTGGACTGGATATTCACAATGAGCAGTTCTTC. Its protein product is CASSPGLDIHNEQFF.

The gene calls are TRBV4-2 and TRBJ1-2; 7 bases map to TRBD1. V lost 6 bases and J lost 7; bases outside the gene matches: 11. Germline values: CDR1 LGHNA, CDR2 YNFKEQ. The CDR3 has 14 amino acids. This chain's CDR3 is CASSSTTGAGGYTF. The CDR3, as DNA: TGTGCCAGCAGTTCAACCACAGGGGCGGGTGGCTACACCTTC.

The CDR3 sequence: CASSQDYGTVNQPQHF. CDR3 in DNA: TGCGCCAGCAGCCAAGATTATGGGACAGTTAATCAGCCCCAGCATTTT. This chain connects TRBV4-1 to TRBJ1-5, with 7 bases aligning to TRBD1. This CDR3 spans 16 amino acids. Germline CDR1 reads MGHRA; CDR2 reads YSYEKL. V dropped 0 bases and J dropped 4; count of bases not matched to a gene: 6.

This clonotype has a handful of counts. CDR3 coding DNA: TGTGCCATCAGTGGGATTAGAGGACGGCGCTCCTACGAGCAGTACTTC. Its translation is CAISGIRGRRSYEQYF. This rearrangement joins TRBV10-3 to TRBJ2-7; D unclear. The V gene's germline CDR1 is ENHRY and CDR2 SYGVKD. There are 16 residues in the CDR3. The V and J ends lost 4 bases and 0 bases respectively, with 16 bases between them.

CDR3 DNA sequence: TGTGCCAGCAGTTTAGCAGGGCAGGACAGGAACTATGGCTACACCTTC. Translation: CASSLAGQDRNYGYTF. The chain is built from TRBV12-3 or TRBV12-4 and TRBJ1-2; 7 bases fit TRBD1. The trim removed 0 bases at V and 2 bases at J, leaving 6 bases unmatched. This CDR3 is 16 amino acids long.

A single count supports this clonotype. The chain is built from TRBV20-1 and TRBJ1-2; D may be TRBD1 (6 bases). This CDR3 has 13 residues. Germline CDR1 and CDR2: DFQATT and SNEGSKA (reference sequence). Trimming removed 3 bases at V and 4 bases at J, with 12 bases between. CDR3 protein: CSASRTALYGYTF. Written as DNA, the CDR3 is TGCAGTGCTAGCCGGACAGCCCTCTATGGCTACACCTTC.